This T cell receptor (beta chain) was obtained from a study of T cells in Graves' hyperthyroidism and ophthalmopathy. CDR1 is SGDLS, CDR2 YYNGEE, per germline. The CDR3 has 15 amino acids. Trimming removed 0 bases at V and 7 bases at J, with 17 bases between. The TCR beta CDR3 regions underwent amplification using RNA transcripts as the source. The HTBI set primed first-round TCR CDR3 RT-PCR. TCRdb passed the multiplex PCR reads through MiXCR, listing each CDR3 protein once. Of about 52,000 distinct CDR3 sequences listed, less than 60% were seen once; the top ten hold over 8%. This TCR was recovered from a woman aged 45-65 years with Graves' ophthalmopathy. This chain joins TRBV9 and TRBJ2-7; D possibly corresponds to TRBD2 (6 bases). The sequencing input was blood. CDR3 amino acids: CASSVAGLGGDEQYF. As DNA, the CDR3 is TGTGCCAGCAGCGTAGCAGGACTGGGGGGAGATGAGCAGTACTTC.